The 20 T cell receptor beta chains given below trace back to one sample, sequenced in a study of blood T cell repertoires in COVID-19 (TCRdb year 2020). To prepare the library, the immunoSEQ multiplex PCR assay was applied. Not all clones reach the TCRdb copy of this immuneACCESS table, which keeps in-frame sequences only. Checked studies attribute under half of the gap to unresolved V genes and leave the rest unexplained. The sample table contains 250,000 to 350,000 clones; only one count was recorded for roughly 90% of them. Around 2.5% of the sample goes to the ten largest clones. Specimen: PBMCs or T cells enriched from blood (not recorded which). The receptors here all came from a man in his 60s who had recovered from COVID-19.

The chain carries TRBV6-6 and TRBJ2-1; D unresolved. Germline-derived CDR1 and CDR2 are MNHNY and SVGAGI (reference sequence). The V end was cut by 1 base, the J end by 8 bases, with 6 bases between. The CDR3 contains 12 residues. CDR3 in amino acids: CASSYWADEQFF. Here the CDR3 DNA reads TGTGCCAGCAGTTACTGGGCTGATGAGCAGTTCTTC.

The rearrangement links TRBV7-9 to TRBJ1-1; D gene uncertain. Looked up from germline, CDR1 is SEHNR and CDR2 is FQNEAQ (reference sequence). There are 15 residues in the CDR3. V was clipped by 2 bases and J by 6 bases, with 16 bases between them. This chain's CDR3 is CASSLTASAYSEAFF. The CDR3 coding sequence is TGTGCCAGCAGCTTAACTGCCTCTGCGTACTCTGAAGCTTTCTTT.

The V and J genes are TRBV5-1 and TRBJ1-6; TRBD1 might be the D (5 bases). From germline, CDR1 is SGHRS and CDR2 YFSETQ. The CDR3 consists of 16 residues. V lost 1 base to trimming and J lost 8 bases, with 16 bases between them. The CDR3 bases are TGCGCCAGCAGCTTGTATTGGCAGGGTACGGATTCACCCCTCCACTTT. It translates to CASSLYWQGTDSPLHF.

The CDR3 loop is CASSYSLVALRQDNEQFF. The CDR3 nucleotides are TGTGCCAGCAGTTACTCCCTAGTTGCCTTAAGACAGGACAATGAGCAGTTCTTC. The V call is TRBV6-2 or TRBV6-3, the J call TRBJ2-1, with D possibly TRBD1 on 6 matching bases. This CDR3 is 18 amino acids long. Trimming stripped 0 bases from V and 5 bases from J, with 20 bases between. CDR1 MNHEY and CDR2 SVGEGT come from the germline V gene.

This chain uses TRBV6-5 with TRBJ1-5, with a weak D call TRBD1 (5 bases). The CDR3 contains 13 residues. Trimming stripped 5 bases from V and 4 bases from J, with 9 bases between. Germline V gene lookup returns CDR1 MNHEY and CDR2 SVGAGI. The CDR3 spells CASSPSGNQPQHF. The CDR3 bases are TGTGCCAGCAGTCCCTCAGGGAATCAGCCCCAGCATTTT.

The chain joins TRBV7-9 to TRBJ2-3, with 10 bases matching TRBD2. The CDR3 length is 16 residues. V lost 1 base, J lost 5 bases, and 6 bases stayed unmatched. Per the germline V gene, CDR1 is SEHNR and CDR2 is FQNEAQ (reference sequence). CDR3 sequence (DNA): TGTGCCAGCAGCTTAGGAGCGGGAGGGCCGATAGATACGCAGTATTTT. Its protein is CASSLGAGGPIDTQYF.

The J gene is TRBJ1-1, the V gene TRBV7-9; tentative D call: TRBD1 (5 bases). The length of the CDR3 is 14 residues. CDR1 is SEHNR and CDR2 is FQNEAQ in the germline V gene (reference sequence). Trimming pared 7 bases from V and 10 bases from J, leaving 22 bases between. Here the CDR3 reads CASTEKPRVEGAFF. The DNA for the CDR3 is TGTGCCAGCACCGAAAAGCCCAGGGTAGAAGGAGCTTTCTTT.

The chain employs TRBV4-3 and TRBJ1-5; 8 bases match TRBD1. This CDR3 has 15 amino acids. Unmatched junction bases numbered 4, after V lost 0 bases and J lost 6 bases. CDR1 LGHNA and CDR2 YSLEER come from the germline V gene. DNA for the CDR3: TGCGCCAGCAGCCAAGAAGACAGGGGTGGTCAGCCCCAGCATTTT. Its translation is CASSQEDRGGQPQHF.

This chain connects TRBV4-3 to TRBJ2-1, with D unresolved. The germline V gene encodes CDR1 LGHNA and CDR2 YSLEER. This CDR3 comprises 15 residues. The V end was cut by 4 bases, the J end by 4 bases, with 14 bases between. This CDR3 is CASSLGTSEYNEQFF. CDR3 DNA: TGCGCCAGCAGCCTCGGTACGAGCGAGTACAATGAGCAGTTCTTC.

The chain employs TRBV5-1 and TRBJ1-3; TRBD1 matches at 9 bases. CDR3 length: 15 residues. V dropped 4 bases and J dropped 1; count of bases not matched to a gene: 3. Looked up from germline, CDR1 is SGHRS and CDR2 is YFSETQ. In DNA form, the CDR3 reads TGCGCCAGCAGCGCCGGGACAGGGTCTGGAAACACCATATATTTT. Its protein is CASSAGTGSGNTIYF. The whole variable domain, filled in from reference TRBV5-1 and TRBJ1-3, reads KAGVTQTPRYLIKTRGQQVTLSCSPISGHRSVSWYQQTPGQGLQFLFEYFSETQRNKGNFPGRFSGRQFSNSRSEMNVSTLELGDSALYLCASSAGTGSGNTIYFGEGSWLTVV.

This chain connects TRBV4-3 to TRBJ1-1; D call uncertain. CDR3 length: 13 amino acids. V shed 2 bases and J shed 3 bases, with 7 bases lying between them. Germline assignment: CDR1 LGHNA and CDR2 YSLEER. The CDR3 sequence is CASSQLADTEAFF. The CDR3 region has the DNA TGCGCCAGCAGCCAACTCGCAGACACTGAAGCTTTCTTT.

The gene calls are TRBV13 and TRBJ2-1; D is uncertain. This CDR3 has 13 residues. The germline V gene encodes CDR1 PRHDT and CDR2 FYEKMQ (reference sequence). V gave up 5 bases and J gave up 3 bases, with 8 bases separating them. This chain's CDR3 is CASSVDNYNEQFF. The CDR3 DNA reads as TGTGCCAGCAGCGTTGACAACTACAATGAGCAGTTCTTC.

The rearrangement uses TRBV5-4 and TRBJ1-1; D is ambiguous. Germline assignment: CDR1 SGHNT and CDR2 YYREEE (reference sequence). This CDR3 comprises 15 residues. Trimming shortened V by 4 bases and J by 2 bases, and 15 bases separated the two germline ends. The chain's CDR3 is CASSRSSRVNTEAFF. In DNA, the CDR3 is TGTGCCAGCAGCCGTTCGTCGAGAGTAAACACTGAAGCTTTCTTT.

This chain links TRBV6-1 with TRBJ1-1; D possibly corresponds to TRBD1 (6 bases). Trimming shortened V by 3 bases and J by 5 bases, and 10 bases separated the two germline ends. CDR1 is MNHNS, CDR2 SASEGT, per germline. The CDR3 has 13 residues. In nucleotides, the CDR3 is TGTGCCAGCAGTGACAGGGGTTTAACTGAAGCTTTCTTT. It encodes CASSDRGLTEAFF.

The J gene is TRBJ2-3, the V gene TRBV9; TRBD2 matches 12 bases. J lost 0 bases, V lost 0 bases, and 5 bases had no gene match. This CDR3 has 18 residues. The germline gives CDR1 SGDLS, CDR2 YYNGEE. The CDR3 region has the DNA TGTGCCAGCAGCGTAGCTAGCGGGGGGGCCGGGAGCACAGATACGCAGTATTTT. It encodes CASSVASGGAGSTDTQYF.

The CDR3 bases are TGCGCCGGGGACAGTTTTGAGGACTCTGGAAACACCATATATTTT. This encodes CAGDSFEDSGNTIYF. The chain is built from TRBV10-1 and TRBJ1-3, with 7 bases aligning to TRBD1. CDR3 length: 15 amino acids. V was clipped by 11 bases and J by 0 bases; unmatched bases: 10. Germline CDR1 is WNHNN and CDR2 is SYGVQD (reference sequence).

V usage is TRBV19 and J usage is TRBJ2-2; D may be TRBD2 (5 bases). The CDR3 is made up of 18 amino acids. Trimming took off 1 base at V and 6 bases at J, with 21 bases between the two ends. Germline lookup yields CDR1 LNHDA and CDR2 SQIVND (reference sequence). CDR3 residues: CASSIGTQRSLWAGELFF. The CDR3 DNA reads TGTGCCAGTAGTATAGGAACCCAGCGGTCGCTCTGGGCCGGGGAGCTGTTTTTT.

CDR3 protein: CSAGGLASQFF. In nucleotides, the CDR3 is TGCAGTGCGGGGGGACTAGCCTCTCAGTTCTTC. This chain links TRBV20-1 with TRBJ2-1; TRBD2 agrees at 9 bases. After removal of 6 bases from V and 13 bases from J, the junction contained 7 bases not matched to a gene. The CDR3 contains 11 residues. Germline loops: CDR1 DFQATT, CDR2 SNEGSKA (reference sequence).

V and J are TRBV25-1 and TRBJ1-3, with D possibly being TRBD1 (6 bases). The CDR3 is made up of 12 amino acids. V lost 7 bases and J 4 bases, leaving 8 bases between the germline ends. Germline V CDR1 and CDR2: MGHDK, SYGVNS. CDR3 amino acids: CASNQGGNTIYF. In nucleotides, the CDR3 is TGTGCCAGCAACCAGGGGGGAAACACCATATATTTT.

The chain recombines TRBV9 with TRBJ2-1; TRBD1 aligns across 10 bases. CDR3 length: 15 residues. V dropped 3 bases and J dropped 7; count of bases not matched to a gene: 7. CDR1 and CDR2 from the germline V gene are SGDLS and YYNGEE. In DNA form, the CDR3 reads TGTGCCAGCAGCGGATCCGGGACAGGGGAGAATGAGCAGTTCTTC. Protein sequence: CASSGSGTGENEQFF.